The 27 T cell receptor beta chains below come from one sample, sequenced in a study of long-term antiretroviral therapy in people with HIV. A v3.0 immunoSEQ assay was performed at survey level. The assay was immunoSEQ multiplex PCR, and TCRdb's table has in-frame clones only and misses some. The sample has 14,000 or so clones; roughly 82% are singletons. Sequenced material: unsorted PBMCs, taken 0.4 years after starting antiretroviral therapy. The receptors shown here come from a man in his thirties or forties with HIV.

This rearrangement joins TRBV6-1 to TRBJ2-7, with D possibly matching TRBD1 (5 bases). Per germline, CDR1 MNHNS and CDR2 SASEGT. With 3 bases removed from V and 0 bases from J, the gap between germline ends came to 9 bases. CDR3 length equals 14 residues. The CDR3 DNA follows: TGTGCCAGCAGTGAGACAGAGAACTCCTACGAGCAGTACTTC. Translated: CASSETENSYEQYF.

The V call is TRBV28, the J call TRBJ2-5; D is uncertain. The V and J ends lost 6 bases and 4 bases respectively, with 9 bases between them. Looked up from germline, CDR1 is MDHEN and CDR2 is SYDVKM. The CDR3 spans 12 residues. This CDR3 is CASRTGGETQYF. CDR3 nucleotide sequence: TGTGCCAGCAGGACGGGTGGAGAGACCCAGTACTTC.

CDR3 nucleotides: TGTGCCAGCAGTTACCCGGACAGGGGTGGTTCCTACGAGCAGTACTTC. Translating it yields CASSYPDRGGSYEQYF. The rearrangement links TRBV28 to TRBJ2-7; 9 nucleotides agree with TRBD1. Germline-derived CDR1 and CDR2 are MDHEN and SYDVKM. V shed 4 bases, J shed 1 base, and the junction held 8 bases outside the gene matches. The CDR3 consists of 16 residues.

V gene TRBV29-1 combines with J gene TRBJ1-5, with 8 bases matching TRBD1. V dropped 5 bases and J dropped 3; count of bases not matched to a gene: 6. The CDR3 is made up of 14 amino acids. Germline values: CDR1 SQVTM, CDR2 ANQGSEA. The CDR3 protein is CSVLDRGLNQPQHF. For the CDR3, the DNA is TGCAGCGTTTTAGACAGGGGCCTCAATCAGCCCCAGCATTTT.

This chain joins TRBV5-4 and TRBJ2-3, with 10 nucleotides matching TRBD2. Germline V gene lookup returns CDR1 SGHNT and CDR2 YYREEE (reference sequence). Unmatched junction bases numbered 8, after V lost 4 bases and J lost 3 bases. The CDR3 is made up of 16 amino acids. The CDR3 region is CASSPGERGGTDTQYF. The CDR3 DNA reads as TGTGCCAGCAGCCCTGGGGAGCGGGGGGGGACAGATACGCAGTATTTT.

This clone was counted between two and nine times. This chain connects TRBV7-6 to TRBJ2-7, with TRBD2 as a possible D gene (6 bases). CDR1 is SGHVS, CDR2 FNYEAQ, per germline. Between the trimmed V and J ends, which lost 1 base and 0 bases, there was a span of 13 bases. The CDR3 has 16 residues. CDR3 sequence: CASSLDASGDSYEQYF. The DNA of the CDR3 is TGTGCCAGCAGCTTAGACGCTTCGGGGGACTCCTACGAGCAGTACTTC.

The chain combines TRBV7-2 with TRBJ1-1; D gene ambiguous. The CDR3 sequence is 15 residues long. In germline, CDR1 is SGHTA, CDR2 FQGNSA. Trimming pared 4 bases from V and 4 bases from J, leaving 16 bases between. The CDR3 bases are TGTGCCAGCAGCTCGCGAATATCTCGGGGCACTGAAGCTTTCTTT. As protein: CASSSRISRGTEAFF.

The V and J genes are TRBV7-2 and TRBJ2-7, with no clear D. Trimming took off 2 bases at V and 2 bases at J, with 10 bases between the two ends. CDR1 and CDR2 from the germline V gene are SGHTA and FQGNSA. The CDR3 has 14 amino acids. The CDR3 region is CASSLRNKAYEQYF. The CDR3 region has the DNA TGTGCCAGCAGCTTAAGAAACAAGGCCTACGAGCAGTACTTC.

The V and J genes are TRBV30 and TRBJ2-5, with D perhaps TRBD1 (7 bases). Per germline, CDR1 GTSNPN and CDR2 SVGIG (reference sequence). V lost 3 bases and J lost 0, with 11 bases in between. The CDR3 loop spans 14 amino acids. The CDR3 loop is CAWSGGTDQETQYF. The DNA for the CDR3 is TGTGCCTGGAGCGGCGGGACAGACCAAGAGACCCAGTACTTC.

The chain links TRBV5-1 to TRBJ1-3, with 8 bases lining up with TRBD1. The CDR3 is 14 residues long. Germline assignment: CDR1 SGHRS and CDR2 YFSETQ. J gave up 4 bases and V 4 bases, and 4 bases lay outside the gene matches. In nucleotides, the CDR3 is TGCGCCAGCAGCACGGGACAGGCCGGAAACACCATATATTTT. As protein: CASSTGQAGNTIYF.

In its sample, this clone was seen a few times. CDR3: CASSLYDSGGAEAFF. The DNA for the CDR3 is TGTGCCAGCAGTTTATACGACAGCGGGGGGGCTGAAGCTTTCTTT. The chain links TRBV28 to TRBJ1-1; D is perhaps TRBD1 (5 bases). The CDR3 contains 15 residues. Germline-derived CDR1 and CDR2 are MDHEN and SYDVKM. Trimming left V 1 base short and J 6 bases short, with 15 bases between. The full variable domain, its missing parts supplied by reference TRBV28 and TRBJ1-1, is DVKVTQSSRYLVKRTGEKVFLECVQDMDHENMFWYRQDPGLGLRLIYFSYDVKMKEKGDIPEGYSVSREKKERFSLILESASTNQTSMYLCASSLYDSGGAEAFFGQGTRLTVV.

This chain joins TRBV28 and TRBJ1-4; D is undetermined. Germline CDR1 is MDHEN and CDR2 is SYDVKM. The CDR3 is 17 amino acids. The ends were cut back, 0 bases at V and 6 bases at J, with 17 bases in the middle. CDR3 residues: CASSLWGGSVIDEKLFF. The CDR3, as DNA: TGTGCCAGCAGTTTATGGGGAGGGTCTGTAATAGATGAAAAACTGTTTTTT.

This clone was observed a single time. The chain joins TRBV29-1 to TRBJ2-7, with 7 bases fitting TRBD1. V shed 3 bases and J 0 bases; nucleotides not matched to a gene: 8. Germline loops: CDR1 SQVTM, CDR2 ANQGSEA. The CDR3 totals 15 residues. CDR3 in amino acids: CSVEPVTGASYEQYF. As DNA, the CDR3 is TGCAGCGTTGAGCCTGTCACAGGGGCCTCCTACGAGCAGTACTTC.

The chain is built from TRBV9 and TRBJ1-5, with 8 bases aligning to TRBD1. The CDR3 covers 15 residues. J was trimmed by 7 bases and V by 1 base; bases with no gene match: 7. From germline, CDR1 is SGDLS and CDR2 YYNGEE. The CDR3 nucleotides read TGTGCCAGCAGCGTAAGTCCGGGACAGGACCAGCCCCAGCATTTT. Translated, it gives CASSVSPGQDQPQHF.

The rearrangement links TRBV5-1 to TRBJ2-7, with 12 bases matching TRBD1. Germline V CDR1 and CDR2: SGHRS, YFSETQ. The CDR3 covers 17 residues. Trimming removed 4 bases from V and 4 bases from J; junction bases left unmatched: 12. The CDR3 protein is CASSQKPGQGAIYEQYF. DNA for the CDR3: TGCGCCAGCAGCCAAAAGCCGGGACAGGGGGCTATTTACGAGCAGTACTTC.

The chain carries TRBV4-3 and TRBJ1-2, with a weak D call TRBD1 (5 bases). The CDR3 has 12 amino acids. V was clipped by 1 base and J by 13 bases, with 13 bases between them. Germline CDR1 and CDR2: LGHNA and YSLEER. CDR3 DNA sequence: TGCGCCAGCAGCCAAGGGGGACCGCTTATCACCTTC. Translated: CASSQGGPLITF.

As concerns this clone: Mismatch with germline at one junction end may stem from a read error. This sample also contains other DNA sequences that code for the same CDR3. The chain joins TRBV7-9 to TRBJ1-2; TRBD1 agrees at 11 bases. The CDR3 spans 17 residues. Germline CDR1 and CDR2: SEHNR and FQNEAQ (reference sequence). In DNA form, the CDR3 reads TGTGCCAGTAGCTCGGACAGGGGGCTCAAGACTAACTATGGCTACACCTTC. It yields the protein CASSSDRGLKTNYGYTF.

This CDR3 is CASRGITAGTGELFF. The CDR3 DNA reads as TGTGCCAGCAGGGGAATCACCGCCGGAACCGGGGAGCTGTTTTTT. This sequence joins TRBV7-9 and TRBJ2-2; D remains ambiguous. V was pared by 6 bases and J by 5 bases, with 16 bases between. CDR1 is SEHNR and CDR2 is FQNEAQ in the germline V gene (reference sequence). CDR3 length equals 15 residues.

V and J are TRBV9 and TRBJ1-2; TRBD1 matches at 9 bases. Trimming cost V 4 bases and J 3 bases; bases outside gene matches: 10. The CDR3 spans 16 residues. Per the germline V gene, CDR1 is SGDLS and CDR2 is YYNGEE. The chain's CDR3 is CASSTSVGQGDYGYTF. DNA for the CDR3: TGTGCCAGCAGCACTTCAGTGGGACAGGGTGACTATGGCTACACCTTC.

The V call is TRBV19, the J call TRBJ2-2; 10 bases map to TRBD1. Germline V lookup: CDR1 LNHDA, CDR2 SQIVND (reference sequence). There are 15 residues in the CDR3. The junction had 3 bases not matched to a gene; V was cut back by 1 base and J by 7 bases. CDR3 sequence (DNA): TGTGCCAGTAGTATAGGGGACAGGGGCGTCGGGGAGCTGTTTTTT. Translation gives CASSIGDRGVGELFF.

V is TRBV6-4 and J is TRBJ2-2; D remains ambiguous. Trimming removed 5 bases from V and 2 bases from J, with 9 bases in between. The CDR3 runs 14 residues. Germline loops: CDR1 MRHNA, CDR2 SNTAGT. The CDR3 region has the DNA TGTGCCAGCAGTAATAGCCCTAACACCGGGGAGCTGTTTTTT. This codes for CASSNSPNTGELFF.

The gene calls are TRBV5-4 and TRBJ2-3; 9 bases are a match to TRBD1. This CDR3 has 15 residues. Germline CDR1 reads SGHNT; CDR2 reads YYREEE (reference sequence). After removal of 3 bases from V and 3 bases from J, the junction contained 5 bases not matched to a gene. Written as DNA, the CDR3 is TGTGCCAGCAGCTCTTGGACAGGGGAGACAGATACGCAGTATTTT. Its translation is CASSSWTGETDTQYF.

CDR3 DNA: TGTGCCAGCAGCCCGACCGACAGGGGCACACCCTACGAGCAGTACTTC. Protein sequence: CASSPTDRGTPYEQYF. The chain has TRBV11-2 and TRBJ2-7; 8 bases map to TRBD1. Unmatched junction bases numbered 11, after V lost 5 bases and J lost 2 bases. Germline CDR1 reads SGHAT; CDR2 reads FQNNGV. The CDR3 consists of 16 residues. Complete variable domain (other parts from reference TRBV11-2 and TRBJ2-7): EAGVAQSPRYKIIEKRQSVAFWCNPISGHATLYWYQQILGQGPKLLIQFQNNGVVDDSQLPKDRFSAERLKGVDSTLKIQPAKLEDSAVYLCASSPTDRGTPYEQYFGPGTRLTVT.

This chain links TRBV25-1 with TRBJ2-5, with a tentative D call TRBD2 (6 bases). Germline lookup yields CDR1 MGHDK and CDR2 SYGVNS. The CDR3 contains 14 residues. V was cut by 10 bases and J by 5 bases, with 20 bases left in between. The CDR3 is CATRLEGSGETQYF. CDR3 sequence (DNA): TGTGCCACCCGATTGGAGGGGTCTGGGGAGACCCAGTACTTC.

The CDR3 bases are TGTGCCAGCATGAGGACTAGCGGGGGGCCAGATACGCAGTATTTT. Protein product: CASMRTSGGPDTQYF. This sequence joins TRBV6-1 and TRBJ2-3; TRBD2 agrees at 14 bases. With 7 bases clipped from V and 4 bases from J, the junction kept 4 bases outside the gene matches. The germline gives CDR1 MNHNS, CDR2 SASEGT. This CDR3 is 15 amino acids long.

The rearrangement links TRBV5-1 to TRBJ2-1; TRBD2 matches at 10 bases. Trimming cost V 6 bases and J 7 bases; bases outside gene matches: 13. This CDR3 spans 16 amino acids. From germline, CDR1 is SGHRS and CDR2 YFSETQ. DNA for the CDR3: TGCGCCAGCACCCCAGTGATGGGACTAGCGATTAATGAGCAGTTCTTC. Its translation is CASTPVMGLAINEQFF. The full variable domain, with the rest looked up from reference TRBV5-1 and TRBJ2-1, is KAGVTQTPRYLIKTRGQQVTLSCSPISGHRSVSWYQQTPGQGLQFLFEYFSETQRNKGNFPGRFSGRQFSNSRSEMNVSTLELGDSALYLCASTPVMGLAINEQFFGPGTRLTVL.

This clone was counted between two and nine times. The V gene is TRBV29-1, the J gene TRBJ1-2; the match to TRBD1 covers 12 bases. This CDR3 has 13 amino acids. V was pared by 6 bases and J by 7 bases, with 6 bases of the junction left unmatched. Germline CDR1 reads SQVTM; CDR2 reads ANQGSEA. The CDR3 protein is CSVAGTGGFGYTF. In DNA, the CDR3 is TGCAGCGTCGCCGGGACAGGGGGCTTTGGCTACACCTTC.